A single sample gave rise to the 3 T cell receptor beta chains below, sequenced in a study of blood T cell repertoires in COVID-19. Method: immunoSEQ multiplex PCR; TCRdb's copy keeps in-frame clones and lacks some. The sample holds about 200,000 clones, around nine tenths seen once. Material for sequencing was peripheral blood. The source of these receptors is a man in his 60s who had recovered from COVID-19.

The V and J genes are TRBV7-6 and TRBJ2-7, with TRBD1 identical over 9 bases. Germline V gene sequence: CDR1 SGHVS, CDR2 FNYEAQ. V dropped 8 bases and J dropped 5; count of bases not matched to a gene: 7. CDR3 length: 13 residues. CDR3 residues: CASGTGRANEQYF. In DNA, the CDR3 is TGTGCCAGCGGGACAGGGAGGGCGAACGAGCAGTACTTC.

On this clone: The sample contains more than one DNA sequence encoding this CDR3. V is TRBV5-1 and J is TRBJ1-1; 7 bases match TRBD1. CDR3 length equals 14 residues. The V gene end was trimmed by 3 bases and the J gene end by 2 bases; junction bases not matched to a gene: 4. The germline gives CDR1 SGHRS, CDR2 YFSETQ. This chain's CDR3 is CASSSSGGNTEAFF. CDR3 bases: TGCGCCAGCAGCTCTTCAGGGGGAAACACTGAAGCTTTCTTT. The full variable domain, its missing parts supplied by reference TRBV5-1 and TRBJ1-1, is KAGVTQTPRYLIKTRGQQVTLSCSPISGHRSVSWYQQTPGQGLQFLFEYFSETQRNKGNFPGRFSGRQFSNSRSEMNVSTLELGDSALYLCASSSSGGNTEAFFGQGTRLTVV.

The chain carries TRBV7-9 and TRBJ2-5; 15 nucleotides line up with TRBD2. The junction had 6 bases not matched to a gene; V was cut back by 5 bases and J by 8 bases. Looked up from germline, CDR1 is SEHNR and CDR2 is FQNEAQ (reference sequence). The CDR3 has 15 amino acids. This CDR3 reads CASSPPGLAGGTQYF. The CDR3 DNA sequence: TGTGCCAGCAGCCCACCGGGACTAGCGGGAGGTACCCAGTACTTC.